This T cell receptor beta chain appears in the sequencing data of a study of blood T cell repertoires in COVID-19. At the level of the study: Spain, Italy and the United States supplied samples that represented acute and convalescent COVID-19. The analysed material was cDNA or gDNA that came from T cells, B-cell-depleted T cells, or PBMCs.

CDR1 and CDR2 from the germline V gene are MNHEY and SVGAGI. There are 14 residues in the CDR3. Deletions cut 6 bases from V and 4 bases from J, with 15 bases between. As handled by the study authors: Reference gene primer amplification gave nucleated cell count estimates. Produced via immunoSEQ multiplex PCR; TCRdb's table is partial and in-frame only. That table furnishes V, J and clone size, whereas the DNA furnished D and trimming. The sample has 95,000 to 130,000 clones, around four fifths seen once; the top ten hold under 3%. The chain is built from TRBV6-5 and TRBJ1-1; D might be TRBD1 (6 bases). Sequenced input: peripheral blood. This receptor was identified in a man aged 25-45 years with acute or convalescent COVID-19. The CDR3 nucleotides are TGTGCCAGCAGCTACACCCAGGACAGCACTGAAGCTTTCTTT. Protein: CASSYTQDSTEAFF.